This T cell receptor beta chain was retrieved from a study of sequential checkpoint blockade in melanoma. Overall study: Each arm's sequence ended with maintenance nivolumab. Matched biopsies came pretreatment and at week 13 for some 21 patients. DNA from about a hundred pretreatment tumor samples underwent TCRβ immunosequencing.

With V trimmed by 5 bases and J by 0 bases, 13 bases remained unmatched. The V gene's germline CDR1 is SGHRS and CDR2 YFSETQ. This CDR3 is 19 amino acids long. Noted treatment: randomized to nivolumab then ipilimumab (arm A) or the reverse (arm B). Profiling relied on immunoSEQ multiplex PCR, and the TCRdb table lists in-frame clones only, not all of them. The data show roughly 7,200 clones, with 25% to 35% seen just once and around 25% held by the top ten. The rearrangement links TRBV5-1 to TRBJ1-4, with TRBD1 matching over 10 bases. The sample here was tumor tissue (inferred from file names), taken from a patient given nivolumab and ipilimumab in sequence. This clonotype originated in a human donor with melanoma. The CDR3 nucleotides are TGCGCCAGCAGAGGTCGTCCCGGGACAGGGGAACCAACTAATGAAAAACTGTTTTTT. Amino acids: CASRGRPGTGEPTNEKLFF.